This TCR beta chain stems from a study of radiation and T cells in renal cell carcinoma. Study as a whole: Nephrectomy followed 15 Gy stereotactic body radiation by 4 weeks. Study-wide results and limits: In blood, top tumor clones expanded by 2 weeks, shrinking by 4. Without pretreatment biopsies, baseline tumor clonotype presence was undetermined.

With regard to this clone: Antigen specificity is unknown.

Measured with immunoSEQ multiplex PCR; TCRdb has only the in-frame clones, and not every one. The sample yields 70,000 or so clones, 82% seen once. Sample time point: blood 2 weeks post-SBRT. Specified treatment: 15 Gy SBRT to primary tumor, nephrectomy 4 weeks later. The CDR3 runs to 13 residues. Germline V gene data show CDR1 as LNHDA and CDR2 as SQIVND (reference sequence). The V and J ends lost 7 bases and 4 bases, in that order; junction bases with no gene match: 4. The clonotype comes from a man in his 60s with renal cell carcinoma. V and J are TRBV19 and TRBJ1-5; the match to TRBD1 covers 7 bases. Specimen: blood, collected from a patient whose treatment included radiotherapy and nephrectomy. The CDR3 nucleotides read TGTGCCAGTACGGGACAGAGGAATCAGCCCCAGCATTTT. Amino acids: CASTGQRNQPQHF.